This T cell receptor beta chain was profiled in a study of T cell repertoires in cytomegalovirus infection. Trimming took 3 bases from V and 3 from J, leaving 9 bases between them. There are 13 residues in the CDR3. A single record per CDR3 protein comes from TCRdb applying MiXCR to the reads. The table has approximately 470,000 distinct CDR3 sequences, roughly 46% seen once. A word on this clonotype: Its antigen is not identified.

J is TRBJ2-7 and V is TRBV12-3 or TRBV12-4; D remains ambiguous. Here the sequenced sample was cultured PBMCs, taken from culture after CMV antigen stimulation. The sequence was collected from a human donor in good health (CMV status not recorded). Some clones in this sample may be carry-over from other donors' samples. CDR3 coding DNA: TGTGCCAGCAGTTTTGGGGTGAACTACGAGCAGTACTTC. It specifies CASSFGVNYEQYF.